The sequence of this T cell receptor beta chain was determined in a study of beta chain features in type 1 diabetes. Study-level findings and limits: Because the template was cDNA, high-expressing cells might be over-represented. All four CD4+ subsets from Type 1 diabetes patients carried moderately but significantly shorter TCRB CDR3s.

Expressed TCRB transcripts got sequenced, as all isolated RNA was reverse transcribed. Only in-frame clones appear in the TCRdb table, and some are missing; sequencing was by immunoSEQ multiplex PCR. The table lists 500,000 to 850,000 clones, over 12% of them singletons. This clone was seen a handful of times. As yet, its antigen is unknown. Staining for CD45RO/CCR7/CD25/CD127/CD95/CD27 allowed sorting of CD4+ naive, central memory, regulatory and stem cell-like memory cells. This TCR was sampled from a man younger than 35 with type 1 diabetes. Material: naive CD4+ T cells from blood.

CDR3: CSARGMNTEAFF. CDR3 DNA sequence: TGCAGCGCCCGGGGCATGAACACTGAAGCTTTCTTT. The chain has TRBV29-1 and TRBJ1-1, with D maybe TRBD1 (5 bases). Trimming cost V 7 bases and J 0 bases, with 9 bases left between them. The CDR3 sequence is 12 residues long. Germline V gene sequence: CDR1 SQVTM, CDR2 ANQGSEA. Combining the CDR3 with reference TRBV29-1 and TRBJ1-1 gives the whole variable domain SAVISQKPSRDICQRGTSLTIQCQVDSQVTMMFWYRQQPGQSLTLIATANQGSEATYESGFVIDKFPISRPNLTFSTLTVSNMSPEDSSIYLCSARGMNTEAFFGQGTRLTVV.